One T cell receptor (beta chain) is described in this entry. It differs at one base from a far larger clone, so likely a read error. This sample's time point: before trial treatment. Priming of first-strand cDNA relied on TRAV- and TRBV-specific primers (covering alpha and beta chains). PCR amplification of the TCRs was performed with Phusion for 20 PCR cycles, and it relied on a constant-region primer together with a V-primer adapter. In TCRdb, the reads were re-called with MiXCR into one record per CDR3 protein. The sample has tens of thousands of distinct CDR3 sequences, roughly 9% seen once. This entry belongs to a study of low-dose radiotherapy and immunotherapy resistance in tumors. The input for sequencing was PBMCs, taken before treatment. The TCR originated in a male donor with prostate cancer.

The CDR3 DNA sequence: TGTGCCAGCAGCTTTGATTGGGCCTCCTACAATGAGCAGTTCTTC. It specifies CASSFDWASYNEQFF. This rearrangement joins TRBV5-3 to TRBJ2-1; D unclear. TRBV5-3 is marked as an open reading frame, function uncertain. The CDR3 loop spans 15 amino acids.